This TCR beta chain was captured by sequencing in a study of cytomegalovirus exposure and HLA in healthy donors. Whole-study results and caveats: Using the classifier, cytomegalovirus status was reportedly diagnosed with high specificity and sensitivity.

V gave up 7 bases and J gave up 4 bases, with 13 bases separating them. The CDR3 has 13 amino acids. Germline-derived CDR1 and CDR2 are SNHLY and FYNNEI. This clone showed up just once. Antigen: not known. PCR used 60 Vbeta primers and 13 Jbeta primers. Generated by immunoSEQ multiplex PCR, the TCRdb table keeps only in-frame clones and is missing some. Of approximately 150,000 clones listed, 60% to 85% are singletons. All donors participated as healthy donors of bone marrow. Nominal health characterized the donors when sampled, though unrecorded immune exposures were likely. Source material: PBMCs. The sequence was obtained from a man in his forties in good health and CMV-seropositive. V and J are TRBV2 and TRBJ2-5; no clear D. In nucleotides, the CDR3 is TGTGCCAGCACCCTTTCTAGTCGAGAGACCCAGTACTTC. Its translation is CASTLSSRETQYF.